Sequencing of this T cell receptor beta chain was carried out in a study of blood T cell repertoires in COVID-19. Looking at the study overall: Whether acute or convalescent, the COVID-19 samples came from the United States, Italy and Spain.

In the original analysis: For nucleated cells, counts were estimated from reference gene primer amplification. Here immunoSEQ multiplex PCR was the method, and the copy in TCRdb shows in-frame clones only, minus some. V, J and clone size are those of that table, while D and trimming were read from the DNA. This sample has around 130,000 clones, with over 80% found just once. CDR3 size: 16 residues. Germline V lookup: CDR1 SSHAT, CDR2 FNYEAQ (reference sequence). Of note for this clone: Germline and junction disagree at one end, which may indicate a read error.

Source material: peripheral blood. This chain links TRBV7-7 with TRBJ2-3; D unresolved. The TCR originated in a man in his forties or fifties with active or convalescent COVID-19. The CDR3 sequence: CASSLDGLSSTDTQYF. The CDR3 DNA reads TGTGCTAGCAGCTTAGATGGGCTGTCTAGCACAGATACGCAGTATTTT.